Below are 22 T cell receptor beta chains sequenced from a single sample in a study of long-term antiretroviral therapy in people with HIV. It was version v3.0 of the immunoSEQ assay that was run at survey level. Assay: immunoSEQ multiplex PCR; the TCRdb copy retains only in-frame clones and omits some. Here the sample spans about 30,000 clones, 93% being singletons. The material was unsorted PBMCs, obtained approximately 6.3 years after starting antiretroviral therapy. The source is a middle-aged woman with HIV.

The chain employs TRBV4-3 and TRBJ1-2, with D perhaps TRBD1 (6 bases). Germline V gene sequence: CDR1 LGHNA, CDR2 YSLEER. Trimming took off 0 bases at V and 8 bases at J, with 25 bases between the two ends. The CDR3 runs to 18 residues. The CDR3 here is CASSQDNKGGLGSGGYTF. The CDR3 coding sequence is TGCGCCAGCAGCCAAGATAATAAAGGGGGATTAGGCTCTGGCGGCTACACCTTC.

V and J are TRBV27 and TRBJ2-7; D gene unclear. Germline CDR1 and CDR2: MNHEY and SMNVEV (reference sequence). The germline V and J ends were trimmed by 5 bases and 2 bases, with 16 bases remaining between them. CDR3 length: 15 amino acids. CDR3 in DNA: TGTGCCAGCAGTCCCCCTTCCTGGGGAACCTACGAGCAGTACTTC. It yields the protein CASSPPSWGTYEQYF.

The rearrangement uses TRBV14 and TRBJ1-6; 10 bases match TRBD1. The CDR3 runs 14 residues. CDR1 SGHDN and CDR2 FVKESK come from the germline V gene. V shed 4 bases and J 9 bases; nucleotides not matched to a gene: 3. The CDR3 region has the DNA TGTGCCAGCAGCCGCCGGGACAGGGGTTCACCCCTCCACTTT. Its translation is CASSRRDRGSPLHF. Drawing the rest from reference TRBV14 and TRBJ1-6, the complete variable domain is EAGVTQFPSHSVIEKGQTVTLRCDPISGHDNLYWYRRVMGKEIKFLLHFVKESKQDESGMPNNRFLAERTGGTYSTLKVQPAELEDSGVYFCASSRRDRGSPLHFGNGTRLTVT.

The chain carries TRBV6-1 and TRBJ1-2, with D unresolved. Trimming left V 1 base short and J 4 bases short, with 10 bases between. The CDR3 contains 14 residues. Germline V gene sequence: CDR1 MNHNS, CDR2 SASEGT. The CDR3 DNA sequence: TGTGCCAGCAGTGAAGTTGTGGCAAGCTATGGCTACACCTTC. As protein: CASSEVVASYGYTF.

The V call is TRBV5-1, the J call TRBJ2-2; no clear D. The CDR3 is 15 residues long. Germline V gene sequence: CDR1 SGHRS, CDR2 YFSETQ. Trimming shortened V by 2 bases and J by 0 bases, and 8 bases separated the two germline ends. The CDR3, as DNA: TGCGCCAGCAGCTTCATAGACGCGAACACCGGGGAGCTGTTTTTT. Protein: CASSFIDANTGELFF.

This clone was recorded once. DNA of the CDR3: TGTGCCAGCAGCTTACTGGGCCAGGGGTCCGATGGCTACACCTTC. Its translation is CASSLLGQGSDGYTF. The chain couples TRBV7-2 to TRBJ1-2; the D gene is possibly TRBD1 (6 bases). Deletions cut 2 bases from V and 6 bases from J, with 16 bases between. The CDR3 is 15 residues long. CDR1 SGHTA and CDR2 FQGNSA come from the germline V gene.

The genes are TRBV6-1 and TRBJ1-1; D ambiguous. The CDR3 sequence is 15 residues long. The V end lost 1 base, the J end lost 1 base, and 10 bases lay between the germline ends. Per the germline V gene, CDR1 is MNHNS and CDR2 is SASEGT. The DNA of the CDR3 is TGTGCCAGCAGTGAAGGGAGTGCCGGGAACACTGAAGCTTTCTTT. Translating it yields CASSEGSAGNTEAFF.

This clone was found once. The J gene is TRBJ2-1, the V gene TRBV5-1, with D perhaps TRBD1 (5 bases). Trimming took 3 bases from V and 3 from J, leaving 7 bases between them. The CDR3 length is 13 residues. In germline, CDR1 is SGHRS, CDR2 YFSETQ. The CDR3 sequence: CASSSTGYNEQFF. The CDR3 bases are TGCGCCAGCAGCTCAACAGGCTACAATGAGCAGTTCTTC.

DNA of the CDR3: TGTGCCAGCAGGGGACAGGGGGTTTCACCCCTCCACTTT. Translating gives CASRGQGVSPLHF. The chain has TRBV5-6 and TRBJ1-6; 11 bases agree with TRBD1. With V trimmed by 5 bases and J by 9 bases, 1 base remained unmatched. The germline V gene encodes CDR1 SGHDT and CDR2 YYEEEE. The CDR3 length is 13 residues. The whole variable domain, filled in from reference TRBV5-6 and TRBJ1-6, reads DAGVTQSPTHLIKTRGQQVTLRCSPKSGHDTVSWYQQALGQGPQFIFQYYEEEERQRGNFPDRFSGHQFPNYSSELNVNALLLGDSALYLCASRGQGVSPLHFGNGTRLTVT.

The genes are TRBV4-1 and TRBJ1-2; D gene unclear. There are 15 residues in the CDR3. Germline assignment: CDR1 MGHRA and CDR2 YSYEKL. V gave up 0 bases and J gave up 3 bases, with 11 bases separating them. The CDR3 loop reads CASSQDTPGYYGYTF. The CDR3 DNA follows: TGCGCCAGCAGCCAAGATACGCCAGGATACTATGGCTACACCTTC.

This chain uses TRBV5-6 with TRBJ2-5, with a tentative D call TRBD2 (5 bases). This CDR3 region has 14 residues. Germline CDR1 reads SGHDT; CDR2 reads YYEEEE. V shed 4 bases and J shed 5 bases, with 15 bases lying between them. CDR3 DNA: TGTGCCAGCAGCAACGGGAAGGGCGGCGAGACCCAGTACTTC. This gives the protein CASSNGKGGETQYF.

This rearrangement joins TRBV10-3 to TRBJ1-4; TRBD1 matches at 10 bases. The CDR3 spans 14 residues. Looked up from germline, CDR1 is ENHRY and CDR2 is SYGVKD. V was pared by 6 bases and J by 5 bases, with 3 bases of the junction left unmatched. The CDR3 is CAISGQGENEKLFF. The CDR3, as DNA: TGTGCCATCAGCGGACAGGGGGAAAATGAAAAACTGTTTTTT.

This chain uses TRBV7-2 with TRBJ2-7; TRBD1 agrees at 7 bases. V gave up 6 bases and J gave up 0 bases; unmatched junction bases: 8. The CDR3 has 15 residues. CDR1 and CDR2 from the germline V gene are SGHTA and FQGNSA. The CDR3 reads CASSGTVGSSYEQYF. The CDR3 nucleotides read TGTGCCAGCAGTGGGACAGTTGGAAGCTCCTACGAGCAGTACTTC. Looking up the rest from reference TRBV7-2 and TRBJ2-7 gives the full variable domain: GAGVSQSPSNKVTEKGKDVELRCDPISGHTALYWYRQSLGQGLEFLIYFQGNSAPDKSGLPSDRFSAERTGGSVSTLTIQRTQQEDSAVYLCASSGTVGSSYEQYFGPGTRLTVT.

CDR3 coding DNA: TGTGCCAGCTCCGGGGGTCGGACTGAAGCTTTCTTT. Amino acids: CASSGGRTEAFF. The rearrangement joins TRBV18 to TRBJ1-1; possible D gene TRBD1, 5 bases. Trimming stripped 6 bases from V and 5 bases from J, with 10 bases between. This CDR3 region has 12 residues. CDR1 is KGHSH and CDR2 is LQKENI in the germline V gene.

The rearrangement joins TRBV5-1 to TRBJ2-5, with 8 bases aligning to TRBD1. V trimming: 5 bases; J trimming: 4 bases; junction bases outside the gene matches: 4. The CDR3 extends over 13 amino acids. Germline V CDR1 and CDR2: SGHRS, YFSETQ. The CDR3 coding sequence is TGCGCCAGCAGGTTCCAGGGGGCAGAGACCCAGTACTTC. Its protein product is CASRFQGAETQYF.

The rearrangement joins TRBV27 to TRBJ2-3; D may be TRBD1 or TRBD2 (5 bases each). In germline, CDR1 is MNHEY, CDR2 SMNVEV (reference sequence). This CDR3 is 13 amino acids long. The V end was cut by 5 bases, the J end by 8 bases, with 14 bases between. CDR3 in DNA: TGTGCCAGCAGTGTTGGGGGAGCTACTACGCAGTATTTT. This sequence encodes CASSVGGATTQYF.

The V gene is TRBV19, the J gene TRBJ1-5; TRBD1 agrees at 7 bases. The V gene's germline CDR1 is LNHDA and CDR2 SQIVND (reference sequence). V lost 5 bases to trimming and J lost 7 bases; unmatched junction nucleotides: 14. There are 16 residues in the CDR3. The CDR3 reads CASSRQGQSYRQPQHF. The CDR3 DNA is TGTGCCAGTAGTCGACAGGGTCAATCTTATAGGCAGCCCCAGCATTTT. Full variable domain (missing parts from reference TRBV19 and TRBJ1-5): DGGITQSPKYLFRKEGQNVTLSCEQNLNHDAMYWYRQDPGQGLRLIYYSQIVNDFQKGDIAEGYSVSREKKESFPLTVTSAQKNPTAFYLCASSRQGQSYRQPQHFGDGTRLSIL.

Only a few counts were recorded for this clone. The chain couples TRBV18 to TRBJ1-6, with a weak D call TRBD1 (6 bases). Between the trimmed V and J ends, which lost 0 bases and 7 bases, there was a span of 13 bases. Germline V gene sequence: CDR1 KGHSH, CDR2 LQKENI. The CDR3 runs 16 residues. CDR3 protein: CASSPPPRGKNSPLHF. In DNA, the CDR3 is TGTGCCAGCTCACCACCTCCGAGGGGGAAGAATTCACCCCTCCACTTT.

CDR3 coding DNA: TGTGCCAGTAGTAGGAAGGGGCAGGGCACTGAAGCTTTCTTT. Its translation: CASSRKGQGTEAFF. V is TRBV19 and J is TRBJ1-1; D may be TRBD1 (5 bases). The CDR3 spans 14 residues. Trimming removed 4 bases from V and 4 bases from J, with 13 bases in between. Looked up from germline, CDR1 is LNHDA and CDR2 is SQIVND (reference sequence). The full variable domain, its missing parts supplied by reference TRBV19 and TRBJ1-1, is DGGITQSPKYLFRKEGQNVTLSCEQNLNHDAMYWYRQDPGQGLRLIYYSQIVNDFQKGDIAEGYSVSREKKESFPLTVTSAQKNPTAFYLCASSRKGQGTEAFFGQGTRLTVV.

The J gene is TRBJ2-1, the V gene TRBV11-2; TRBD1 matches 8 bases. The CDR3 sequence is 15 residues long. The V and J ends lost 4 bases and 7 bases, in that order; junction bases with no gene match: 9. Germline CDR1 is SGHAT and CDR2 is FQNNGV. The CDR3 DNA reads as TGTGCCAGCAGCTCTGGCCCGGACAGGGTGAATGAGCAGTTCTTC. Its protein is CASSSGPDRVNEQFF.

CDR3 in amino acids: CASSDTPTGGLTYEQYF. As DNA, the CDR3 is TGTGCCAGCAGTGACACCCCGACAGGGGGCCTTACCTACGAGCAGTACTTC. The rearrangement joins TRBV25-1 to TRBJ2-7, with TRBD1 matching 10 bases. CDR1 is MGHDK and CDR2 is SYGVNS in the germline V gene. The ends lost 3 bases at V and 2 bases at J; junction bases unmatched: 10. The CDR3 is 17 amino acids.

The chain employs TRBV6-5 and TRBJ2-2; no clear D. The germline V gene encodes CDR1 MNHEY and CDR2 SVGAGI. This CDR3 spans 12 amino acids. With 7 bases removed from V and 6 bases from J, the gap between germline ends came to 9 bases. CDR3 in amino acids: CASTHQPGELFF. CDR3 DNA: TGTGCCAGCACCCACCAACCCGGGGAGCTGTTTTTT.